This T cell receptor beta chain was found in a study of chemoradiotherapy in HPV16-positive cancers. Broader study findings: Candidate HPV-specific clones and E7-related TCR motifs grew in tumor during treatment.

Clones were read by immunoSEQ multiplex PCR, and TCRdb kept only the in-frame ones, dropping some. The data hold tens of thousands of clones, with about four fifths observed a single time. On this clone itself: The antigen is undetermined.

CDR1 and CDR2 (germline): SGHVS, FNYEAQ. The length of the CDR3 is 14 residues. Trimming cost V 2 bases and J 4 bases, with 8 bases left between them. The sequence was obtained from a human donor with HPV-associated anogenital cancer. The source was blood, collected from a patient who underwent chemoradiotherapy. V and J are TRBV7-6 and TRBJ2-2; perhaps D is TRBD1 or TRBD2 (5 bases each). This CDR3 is CASSLMGVTGELFF. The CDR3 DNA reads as TGTGCCAGCAGCTTAATGGGGGTCACCGGGGAGCTGTTTTTT.